These 20 T cell receptor beta chains came from one sample sequenced in a study of blood T cell repertoires in COVID-19. Assay used: immunoSEQ multiplex PCR; TCRdb lists only in-frame clones, some missing. Among about 150,000 clones listed, 88% were seen once. The sequenced sample consisted of peripheral blood. The receptors stem from an older woman with acute or convalescent COVID-19.

The chain links TRBV7-3 to TRBJ1-4, with a weak D call TRBD1 (5 bases). The CDR3 consists of 15 residues. The ends were cut back, 0 bases at V and 6 bases at J, with 11 bases in the middle. CDR1 is SGHTA and CDR2 is FQGTGA in the germline V gene. This CDR3 is CASSLTAGFDEKLFF. CDR3 DNA: TGTGCCAGCAGCTTAACGGCAGGGTTCGATGAAAAACTGTTTTTT.

V usage is TRBV28 and J usage is TRBJ1-2, with 7 nucleotides matching TRBD1. V dropped 8 bases and J dropped 5; count of bases not matched to a gene: 11. CDR1 and CDR2 (germline): MDHEN, SYDVKM. The CDR3 runs to 14 residues. CDR3 in DNA: TGTGCCAGCCTACTAGGGGGCGCCCGTTATGGCTACACCTTC. The encoded protein is CASLLGGARYGYTF.

The count of this clone is one. The chain links TRBV28 to TRBJ2-7; a weak D match, TRBD1 (6 bases). The V gene lost 6 bases and the J gene lost 1 base, with 16 bases spanning the gap. This CDR3 is 15 amino acids long. Germline CDR1 is MDHEN and CDR2 is SYDVKM. In DNA form, the CDR3 reads TGTGCCAGCAGCCCGGGATCAACAGGGTCCTACGAGCAGTACGTC. This gives the protein CASSPGSTGSYEQYV.

The V gene is TRBV18, the J gene TRBJ2-2; D perhaps matches TRBD2 (5 bases). Trimming took 3 bases from V and 4 from J, leaving 18 bases between them. CDR1 is KGHSH, CDR2 LQKENI, per germline. This CDR3 has 17 amino acids. In DNA, the CDR3 is TGTGCCAGCTCACCGAGCATTGGCGGGTCTGGCACCGGGGAGCTGTTTTTT. It is translated as CASSPSIGGSGTGELFF.

This clone was seen once. Additional DNA sequences in this sample encode the identical CDR3. The chain uses TRBV7-2 and TRBJ2-5; 12 bases align to TRBD2. CDR1 SGHTA and CDR2 FQGNSA come from the germline V gene. The V gene end was trimmed by 1 base and the J gene end by 2 bases; junction bases not matched to a gene: 2. This CDR3 spans 16 amino acids. The CDR3 coding sequence is TGTGCCAGCAGCTTAGGGCTAGCGGGGGGGCAAGAGACCCAGTACTTC. This codes for CASSLGLAGGQETQYF. Looking up the rest from reference TRBV7-2 and TRBJ2-5 gives the full variable domain: GAGVSQSPSNKVTEKGKDVELRCDPISGHTALYWYRQSLGQGLEFLIYFQGNSAPDKSGLPSDRFSAERTGGSVSTLTIQRTQQEDSAVYLCASSLGLAGGQETQYFGPGTRLLVL.

The CDR3 here is CASSETKGETQYF. The CDR3 region has the DNA TGTGCCAGCAGCGAAACAAAGGGGGAGACCCAGTACTTC. V usage is TRBV21-1 and J usage is TRBJ2-5; the D call in the table, TRBD1, was not verified against the DNA. TRBV21-1 counts as a pseudogene. The CDR3 extends over 13 amino acids.

This chain connects TRBV4-3 to TRBJ1-6, with D perhaps TRBD1 (5 bases). CDR3 length: 15 residues. Germline V gives CDR1 LGHNA, CDR2 YSLEER. V was shortened by 0 bases and J by 7 bases, with 10 bases between the two germline ends. The CDR3 DNA is TGCGCCAGCAGCCAAGAAATCAGGGCGAATTCACCCCTCCACTTT. Protein sequence: CASSQEIRANSPLHF.

The chain is built from TRBV7-2 and TRBJ1-4; D uncertain. V shed 2 bases and J shed 6 bases, with 7 bases lying between them. The CDR3 sequence is 13 residues long. CDR1 is SGHTA and CDR2 is FQGNSA in the germline V gene. The CDR3 region is CASSLNRDEKLFF. DNA for the CDR3: TGTGCCAGCAGCTTAAACCGGGATGAAAAACTGTTTTTT.

The chain employs TRBV12-5 and TRBJ1-2; 7 nucleotides match TRBD1. The CDR3 covers 15 residues. The germline V gene has CDR1 LGHNT and CDR2 FRNRAP. V shed 2 bases and J 2 bases; nucleotides not matched to a gene: 5. The CDR3 protein is CASGLSTGKNYGYTF. CDR3 bases: TGTGCTAGTGGTTTGTCGACAGGGAAGAACTATGGCTACACCTTC.

The rearrangement links TRBV5-6 to TRBJ2-2; D uncertain. Trimming removed 5 bases from V and 0 bases from J, with 11 bases in between. The CDR3 extends over 15 amino acids. Germline V lookup: CDR1 SGHDT, CDR2 YYEEEE. The CDR3 DNA is TGTGCCAGCAGACGAACAGTACCGAACACCGGGGAGCTGTTTTTT. Translated: CASRRTVPNTGELFF.

The V and J genes are TRBV11-2 and TRBJ1-5, with TRBD1 identical over 7 bases. Looked up from germline, CDR1 is SGHAT and CDR2 is FQNNGV. V lost 5 bases and J lost 7; bases outside the gene matches: 8. The CDR3 is 14 amino acids. In DNA, the CDR3 is TGTGCCAGCAGCGTCGACAGGGATGGGCAGCCCCAGCATTTT. Translation: CASSVDRDGQPQHF.

The V gene is TRBV5-5, the J gene TRBJ2-6, with 8 bases identical to TRBD1. This CDR3 has 17 residues. The V gene's germline CDR1 is SGHKS and CDR2 YYEKEE (reference sequence). V lost 0 bases, J lost 4 bases, and 6 bases stayed unmatched. The CDR3 DNA reads TGTGCCAGCAGCTTGGAACCCAGGGGGCCAGGGGCCAACGTCCTGACTTTC. Translated: CASSLEPRGPGANVLTF. Full variable domain (missing parts from reference TRBV5-5 and TRBJ2-6): DAGVTQSPTHLIKTRGQQVTLRCSPISGHKSVSWYQQVLGQGPQFIFQYYEKEERGRGNFPDRFSARQFPNYSSELNVNALLLGDSALYLCASSLEPRGPGANVLTFGAGSRLTVL.

The rearrangement joins TRBV3-1 (or the pseudogene TRBV3-2) to TRBJ1-4, with D uncertain. V gave up 1 base and J gave up 5 bases, with 8 bases separating them. Germline V CDR1 and CDR2: LGHDT, YNNKEL (reference sequence). The CDR3 has 14 residues. The chain's CDR3 is CASSQGAANEKLFF. The CDR3 DNA sequence: TGTGCCAGCAGCCAAGGGGCTGCCAATGAAAAACTGTTTTTT.

V gene TRBV10-3 combines with J gene TRBJ1-2; 12 bases match TRBD1. Germline V gene lookup returns CDR1 ENHRY and CDR2 SYGVKD. The length of the CDR3 is 15 residues. The J segment lost 6 bases and the V segment lost 3 bases, leaving 5 bases of the junction unmatched. CDR3 nucleotide sequence: TGTGCCATCAGTGACCGGGACAGGGGGCTTGATGGCTACACCTTC. Translating gives CAISDRDRGLDGYTF.

The rearrangement joins TRBV28 to TRBJ2-2; 9 bases are shared with TRBD1. The CDR3 spans 16 residues. V lost 4 bases, J lost 4 bases, and 7 bases stayed unmatched. Germline assignment: CDR1 MDHEN and CDR2 SYDVKM. The CDR3 sequence: CASSSRYRGRTGELFF. In DNA, the CDR3 is TGTGCCAGCAGTTCGAGATACAGGGGGCGCACCGGGGAGCTGTTTTTT. The entire variable domain, with the rest obtained from reference TRBV28 and TRBJ2-2, is as follows: DVKVTQSSRYLVKRTGEKVFLECVQDMDHENMFWYRQDPGLGLRLIYFSYDVKMKEKGDIPEGYSVSREKKERFSLILESASTNQTSMYLCASSSRYRGRTGELFFGEGSRLTVL.

This clone was seen just once. The J gene is TRBJ2-7, the V gene TRBV27; weak D call: TRBD1 (5 bases). Germline CDR1 and CDR2: MNHEY and SMNVEV (reference sequence). V gave up 9 bases and J gave up 3 bases, with 18 bases separating them. CDR3 length: 14 residues. The CDR3 protein is CASTRPPGYYEQYF. CDR3 DNA: TGTGCCAGTACCCGGCCGCCAGGGTACTACGAGCAGTACTTC.

DNA for the CDR3: TGTGCCAGCTGCGCGGCACAGGACCACGGGGAGCTGTTTTTT. It is translated as CASCAAQDHGELFF. The rearrangement uses TRBV6-6 and TRBJ2-2; a weak D match, TRBD1 (5 bases). With 8 bases removed from V and 7 bases from J, the gap between germline ends came to 17 bases. Germline loops: CDR1 MNHNY, CDR2 SVGAGI (reference sequence). CDR3 size: 14 residues.

The CDR3 loop is CSVRSAGAVWDTQYF. For the CDR3, the DNA is TGCAGCGTCCGCTCGGCGGGGGCGGTGTGGGATACGCAGTATTTT. This rearrangement joins TRBV29-1 to TRBJ2-3; TRBD2 might be the D (7 bases). The V gene lost 6 bases and the J gene lost 6 bases, with 22 bases spanning the gap. Germline V gene lookup returns CDR1 SQVTM and CDR2 ANQGSEA. The CDR3 covers 15 residues.

V and J are TRBV7-8 and TRBJ2-7; TRBD1 matches 9 bases. The CDR3 has 16 residues. Losses at the gene ends were 4 bases for V and 4 bases for J; bases not matched to a gene: 11. Per the germline V gene, CDR1 is SGHVS and CDR2 is FQNEAQ. The CDR3 coding sequence is TGTGCCAGCAGCTCAACGGGATTACAGGGGGCTTACGAGCAGTACGTC. Its protein product is CASSSTGLQGAYEQYV.

The chain recombines TRBV2 with TRBJ1-2, with TRBD1 matching 7 bases. The germline gives CDR1 SNHLY, CDR2 FYNNEI. The CDR3 length is 14 residues. With 5 bases clipped from V and 0 bases from J, the junction kept 3 bases outside the gene matches. The CDR3 DNA reads TGTGCCAGCAGTTACAGGGGAACTAACTATGGCTACACCTTC. This sequence encodes CASSYRGTNYGYTF.